This TCR beta chain was observed in a study of OX40 agonist ivuxolimab in advanced cancers. This clone was observed a handful of times. V shed 6 bases and J 7 bases; nucleotides not matched to a gene: 1. This CDR3 region has 14 residues. Germline lookup yields CDR1 ENHRY and CDR2 SYGVKD. Assay used: immunoSEQ multiplex PCR; TCRdb lists only in-frame clones, some missing. The sample has some 97,000 clones, 75% to 90% seen once. This clonotype was obtained from an adult with an advanced solid tumor such as melanoma, head and neck, liver or kidney cancer. This chain links TRBV10-3 with TRBJ2-2, with 14 bases lining up with TRBD2. The sample in question was CD4+ or CD8+ T cells sorted from blood, obtained in a trial of the OX40 agonist ivuxolimab. Written as DNA, the CDR3 is TGTGCCATCAGGGGACTAGCGGGAGTCGGGGAGCTGTTTTTT. It specifies CAIRGLAGVGELFF.